This TCR beta chain appears in the sequencing data of a study of shared clonotypes between healthy human individuals. For the study at large: Donor composition was a couple of women and three men, aged 18 to 49. Study-wide points: Some clonotypes were shared by all four sorted-subset donors, while others were not shared. The non-shared ones had lower generation probabilities than the shared ones.

Profiling relied on immunoSEQ multiplex PCR, and the TCRdb table lists in-frame clones only, not all of them. Here the sample spans about 2.1 million clones, roughly 95% being singletons. Naive CD8 cells were CD45RO-negative, positively selected for CCR7, excluding terminally differentiated effector memory CD45RA+ cells. There are 14 residues in the CDR3. Germline V gene lookup returns CDR1 SGHRS and CDR2 YFSETQ. The germline V and J ends were trimmed by 4 bases and 5 bases, with 15 bases remaining between them. To note about this clone: Antigen: not known.

The sequence came from a man aged 18-30 years in good health. Some clones in this sample may be carry-over from other donors' samples. The sample comprised naive CD8+ T cells from PBMCs. The chain recombines TRBV5-1 with TRBJ1-2, with D uncertain. The CDR3 sequence is CASSPDILQYGYTF. For the CDR3, the DNA is TGCGCCAGCAGCCCCGACATATTACAATATGGCTACACCTTC.